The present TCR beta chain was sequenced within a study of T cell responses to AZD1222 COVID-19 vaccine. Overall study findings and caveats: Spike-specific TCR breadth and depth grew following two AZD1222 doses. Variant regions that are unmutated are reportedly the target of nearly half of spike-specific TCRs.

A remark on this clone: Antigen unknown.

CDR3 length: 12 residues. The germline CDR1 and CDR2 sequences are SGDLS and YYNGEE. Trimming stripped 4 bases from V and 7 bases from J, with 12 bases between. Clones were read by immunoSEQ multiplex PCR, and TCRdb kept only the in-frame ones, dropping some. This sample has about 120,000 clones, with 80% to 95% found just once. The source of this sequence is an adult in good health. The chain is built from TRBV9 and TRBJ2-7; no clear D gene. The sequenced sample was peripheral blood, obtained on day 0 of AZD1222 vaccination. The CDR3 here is CASSSSAGEQYF. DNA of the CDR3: TGTGCCAGCAGCTCATCGGCCGGTGAGCAGTACTTC.